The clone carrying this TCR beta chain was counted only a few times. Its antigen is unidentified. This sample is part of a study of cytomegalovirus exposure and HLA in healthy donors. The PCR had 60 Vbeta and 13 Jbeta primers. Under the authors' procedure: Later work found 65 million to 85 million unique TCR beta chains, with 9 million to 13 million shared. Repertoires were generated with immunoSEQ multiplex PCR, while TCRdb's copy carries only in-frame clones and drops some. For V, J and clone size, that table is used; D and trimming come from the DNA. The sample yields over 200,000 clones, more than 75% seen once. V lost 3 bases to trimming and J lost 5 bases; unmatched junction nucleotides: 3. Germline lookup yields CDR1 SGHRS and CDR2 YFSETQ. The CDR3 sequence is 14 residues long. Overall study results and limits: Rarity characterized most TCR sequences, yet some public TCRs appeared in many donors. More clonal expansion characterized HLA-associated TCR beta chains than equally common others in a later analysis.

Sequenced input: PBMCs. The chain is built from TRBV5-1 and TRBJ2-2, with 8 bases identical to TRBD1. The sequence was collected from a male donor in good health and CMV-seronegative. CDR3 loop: CASSWGQDTGELFF. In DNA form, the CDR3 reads TGCGCCAGCAGCTGGGGACAGGATACCGGGGAGCTGTTTTTT.